The 10 T cell receptor beta chains below were found in one sample sequenced in a study of neurological immune-mediated disorders. One entry per CDR3 protein, called by TCRdb with MiXCR from the 5' RACE reads. The sample has 20,000 to 25,000 distinct CDR3 sequences; about 6.2% are singletons. The sequencing input was CD8+ T cells from blood. The receptors were sampled from a man between 18 and 35 years old in good health.

This clonotype was counted at least ten times. The rearrangement joins TRBV19 to TRBJ1-1; D is undetermined. V gave up 6 bases and J gave up 1 base, with 27 bases separating them. The CDR3 runs to 19 residues. Germline values: CDR1 LNHDA, CDR2 SQIVND (reference sequence). CDR3 sequence (DNA): TGTGCCAGTAGGAAAGCGTCTAGGGTTTTGGGCGCTGGGAACACTGAAGCTTTCTTT. The encoded protein is CASRKASRVLGAGNTEAFF.

With regard to this clonotype: At one end, the junction sequence differs from germline, possibly due to a read error. The rearrangement joins TRBV19 to TRBJ1-5; D is uncertain. The CDR3 is 14 residues long. CDR1 and CDR2 from the germline V gene are LNHDA and SQIVND (reference sequence). The CDR3 DNA is TGTGCCAGTAGTATCGGGCGGGGAAATAAGCCCCAGCACTTT. As protein: CASSIGRGNKPQHF.

This clonotype has a count of ten or more. The gene calls are TRBV6-6 and TRBJ2-2; D call uncertain. CDR1 MNHNY and CDR2 SVGAGI come from the germline V gene (reference sequence). The CDR3 totals 15 residues. With 0 bases removed from V and 3 bases from J, the gap between germline ends came to 8 bases. The CDR3, as DNA: TGTGCCAGCAGTTACTCGATAGGCTACACCGGGGAGCTGTTTTTT. The encoded protein is CASSYSIGYTGELFF.

This clonotype was counted ten times or more. V is TRBV20-1 and J is TRBJ1-4; D is ambiguous. V lost 1 base, J lost 8 bases, and 11 bases lay in between. The CDR3 is 13 amino acids. CDR1 is DFQATT, CDR2 SNEGSKA, per germline (reference sequence). The chain's CDR3 is CSARGLSEEKLFF. CDR3 DNA: TGCAGTGCTAGAGGGTTATCGGAAGAAAAACTGTTTTTT.

At least ten counts were recorded for this clonotype. The chain is built from TRBV12-3 or TRBV12-4 and TRBJ1-2; 8 bases are shared with TRBD1. This CDR3 is 12 amino acids long. V was pared by 10 bases and J by 4 bases, with 5 bases of the junction left unmatched. The CDR3 sequence: CATTDRGYGYTF. As DNA, the CDR3 is TGTGCCACCACCGACAGGGGCTATGGCTACACCTTC.

This clonotype was seen at least ten times. CDR3 in amino acids: CSAPAGVRVNTEAFF. CDR3 nucleotide sequence: TGCAGTGCACCCGCGGGGGTCAGGGTGAACACTGAAGCTTTCTTT. The chain couples TRBV20-1 to TRBJ1-1, with TRBD1 as a possible D gene (5 bases). The CDR3 contains 15 residues. Germline assignment: CDR1 DFQATT and CDR2 SNEGSKA (reference sequence). V was pared by 6 bases and J by 0 bases, with 17 bases between.

This clonotype was found many times. This rearrangement joins TRBV6-1 to TRBJ1-1; weak D call: TRBD1 (5 bases). The germline V gene has CDR1 MNHNS and CDR2 SASEGT. Trimming shortened V by 5 bases and J by 6 bases, and 16 bases separated the two germline ends. There are 14 residues in the CDR3. The CDR3 DNA sequence: TGTGCCAGCAGTCCCCTCCGGGGGGAGTCTGAAGCTTTCTTT. Residues: CASSPLRGESEAFF.

This clonotype was picked up many times. V gene TRBV27 combines with J gene TRBJ1-1; D is perhaps TRBD1 (5 bases). CDR1 and CDR2 from the germline V gene are MNHEY and SMNVEV (reference sequence). The V end lost 8 bases, the J end lost 4 bases, and 8 bases lay between the germline ends. The CDR3 has 11 amino acids. CDR3 bases: TGTGCCAGCGGACACCCCACTGAAGCTTTCTTT. The encoded protein is CASGHPTEAFF.

This clonotype was counted ten times or more. V gene TRBV20-1 combines with J gene TRBJ2-1; unclear D gene. Trimming cost V 1 base and J 8 bases, with 6 bases left between them. The CDR3 has 11 residues. Germline CDR1 reads DFQATT; CDR2 reads SNEGSKA (reference sequence). The DNA for the CDR3 is TGCAGTGCTAGAGTGGCGGATGAGCAGTTCTTC. This sequence encodes CSARVADEQFF.

This clonotype was seen repeatedly, ten times or more. This chain links TRBV4-3 with TRBJ1-5, with 8 nucleotides matching TRBD1. Germline V gives CDR1 LGHNA, CDR2 YSLEER. There are 16 residues in the CDR3. V shed 2 bases and J 6 bases; nucleotides not matched to a gene: 9. CDR3 in DNA: TGCGCCAGCAGCCAAAACTGGGACAGGCTTAGTCAGCCCCAGCATTTT. It is translated as CASSQNWDRLSQPQHF.